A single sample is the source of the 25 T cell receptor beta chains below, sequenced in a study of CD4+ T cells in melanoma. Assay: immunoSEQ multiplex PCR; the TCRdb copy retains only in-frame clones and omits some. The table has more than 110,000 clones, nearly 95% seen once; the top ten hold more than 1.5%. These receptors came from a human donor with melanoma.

CDR3 residues: CASRQSGQTEKLFF. DNA for the CDR3: TGTGCCAGCAGGCAATCTGGACAGACTGAAAAACTGTTTTTT. V is TRBV6-1 and J is TRBJ1-4, with a tentative D call TRBD1 (6 bases). This CDR3 contains 14 residues. V lost 6 bases and J lost 7, with 15 bases in between. Germline CDR1 reads MNHNS; CDR2 reads SASEGT.

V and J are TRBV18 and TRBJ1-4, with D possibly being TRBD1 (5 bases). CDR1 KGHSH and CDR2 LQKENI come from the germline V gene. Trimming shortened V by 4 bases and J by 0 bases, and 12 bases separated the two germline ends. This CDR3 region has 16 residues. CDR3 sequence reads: CASSREGPATNEKLFF. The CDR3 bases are TGTGCCAGCTCACGCGAGGGACCGGCAACTAATGAAAAACTGTTTTTT.

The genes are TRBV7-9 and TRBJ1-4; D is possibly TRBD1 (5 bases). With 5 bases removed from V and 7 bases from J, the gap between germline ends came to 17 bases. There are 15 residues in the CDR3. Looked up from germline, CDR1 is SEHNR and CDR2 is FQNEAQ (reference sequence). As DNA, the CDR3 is TGTGCCAGCAGCGGATTAGGGACGGACCTTGAAAAACTGTTTTTT. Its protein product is CASSGLGTDLEKLFF.

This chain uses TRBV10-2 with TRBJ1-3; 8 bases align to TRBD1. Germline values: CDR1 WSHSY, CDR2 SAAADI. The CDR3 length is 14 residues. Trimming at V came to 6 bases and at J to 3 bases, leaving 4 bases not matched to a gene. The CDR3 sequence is CASRSTGDGNTIYF. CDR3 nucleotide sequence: TGCGCCAGCAGGTCGACAGGGGATGGAAACACCATATATTTT.

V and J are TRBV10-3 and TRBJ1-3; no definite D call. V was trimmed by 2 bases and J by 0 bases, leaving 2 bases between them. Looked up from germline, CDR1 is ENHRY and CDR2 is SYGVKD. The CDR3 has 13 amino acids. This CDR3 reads CAISEGSGNTIYF. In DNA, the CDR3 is TGTGCCATCAGTGAGGGCTCTGGAAACACCATATATTTT.

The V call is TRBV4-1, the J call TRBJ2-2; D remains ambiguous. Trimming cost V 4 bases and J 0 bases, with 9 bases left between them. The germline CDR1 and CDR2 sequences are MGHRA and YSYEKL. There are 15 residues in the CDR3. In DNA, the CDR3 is TGCGCCAGCAGCCCCGGAAGGGCGAACACCGGGGAGCTGTTTTTT. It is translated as CASSPGRANTGELFF.

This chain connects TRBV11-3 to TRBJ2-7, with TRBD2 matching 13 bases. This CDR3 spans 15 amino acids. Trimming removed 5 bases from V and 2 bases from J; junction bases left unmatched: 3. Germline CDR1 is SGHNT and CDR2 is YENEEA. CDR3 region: CASSLGLAGPYEQYF. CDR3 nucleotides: TGTGCCAGCAGCCTGGGACTAGCGGGGCCCTACGAGCAGTACTTC.

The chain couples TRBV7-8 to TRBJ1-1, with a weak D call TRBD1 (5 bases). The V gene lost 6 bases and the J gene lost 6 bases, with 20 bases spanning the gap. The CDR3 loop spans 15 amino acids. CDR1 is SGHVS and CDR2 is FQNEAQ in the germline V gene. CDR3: CASRPPRGGSSEAFF. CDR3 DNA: TGTGCCAGCAGACCCCCCCGGGGCGGTAGCTCTGAAGCTTTCTTT.

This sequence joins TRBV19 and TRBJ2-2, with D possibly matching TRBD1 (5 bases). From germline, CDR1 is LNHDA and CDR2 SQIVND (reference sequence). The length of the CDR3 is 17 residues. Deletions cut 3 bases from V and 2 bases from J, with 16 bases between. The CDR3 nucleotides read TGTGCCAGTAGTATCCGACAGACGACGGCCAACACCGGGGAGCTGTTTTTT. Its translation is CASSIRQTTANTGELFF.

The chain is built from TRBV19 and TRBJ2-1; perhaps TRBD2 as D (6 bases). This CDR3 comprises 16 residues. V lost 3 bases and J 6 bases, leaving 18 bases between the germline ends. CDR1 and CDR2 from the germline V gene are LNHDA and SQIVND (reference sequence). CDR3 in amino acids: CASSILIWGGGNEQFF. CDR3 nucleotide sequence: TGTGCCAGTAGTATCTTGATCTGGGGAGGTGGCAATGAGCAGTTCTTC.

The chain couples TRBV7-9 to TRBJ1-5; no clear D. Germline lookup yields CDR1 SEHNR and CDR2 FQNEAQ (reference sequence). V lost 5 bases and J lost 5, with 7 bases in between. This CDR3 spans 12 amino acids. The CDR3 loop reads CASSPLDQPQHF. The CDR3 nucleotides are TGTGCCAGCAGCCCGCTGGATCAGCCCCAGCATTTT.

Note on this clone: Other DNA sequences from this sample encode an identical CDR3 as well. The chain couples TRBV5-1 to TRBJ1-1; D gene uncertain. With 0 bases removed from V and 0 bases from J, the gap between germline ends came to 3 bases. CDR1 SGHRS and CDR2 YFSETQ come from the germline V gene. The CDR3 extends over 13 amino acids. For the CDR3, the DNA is TGCGCCAGCAGCTTGGGGATGAACACTGAAGCTTTCTTT. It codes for CASSLGMNTEAFF.

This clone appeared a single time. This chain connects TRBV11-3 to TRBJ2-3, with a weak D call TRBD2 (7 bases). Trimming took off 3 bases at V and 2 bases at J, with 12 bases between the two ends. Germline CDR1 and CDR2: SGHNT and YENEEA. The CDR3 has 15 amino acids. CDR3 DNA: TGTGCCAGCAGCTTGAGGGGGGGGGCCACAGATACGCAGTATTTT. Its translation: CASSLRGGATDTQYF.

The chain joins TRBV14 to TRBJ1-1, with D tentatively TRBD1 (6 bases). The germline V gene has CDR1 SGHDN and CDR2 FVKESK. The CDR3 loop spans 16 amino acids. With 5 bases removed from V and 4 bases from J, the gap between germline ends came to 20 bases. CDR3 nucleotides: TGTGCCAGCAGCGGTACAGGGCTCGGTAGGACCACTGAAGCTTTCTTT. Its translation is CASSGTGLGRTTEAFF.

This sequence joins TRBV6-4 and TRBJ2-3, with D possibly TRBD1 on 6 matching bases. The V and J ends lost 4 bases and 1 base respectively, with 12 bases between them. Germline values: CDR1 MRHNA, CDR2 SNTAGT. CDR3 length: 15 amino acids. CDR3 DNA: TGTGCCAGCAGTGCACAGGGATTACGCACAGATACGCAGTATTTT. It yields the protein CASSAQGLRTDTQYF.

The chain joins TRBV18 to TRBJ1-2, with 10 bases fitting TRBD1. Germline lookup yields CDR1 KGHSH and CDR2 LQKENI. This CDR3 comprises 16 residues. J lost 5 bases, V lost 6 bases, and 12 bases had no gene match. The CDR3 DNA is TGTGCCAGCTCGCCCACTTCGGGGACAGGGGTTTATGGCTACACCTTC. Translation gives CASSPTSGTGVYGYTF.

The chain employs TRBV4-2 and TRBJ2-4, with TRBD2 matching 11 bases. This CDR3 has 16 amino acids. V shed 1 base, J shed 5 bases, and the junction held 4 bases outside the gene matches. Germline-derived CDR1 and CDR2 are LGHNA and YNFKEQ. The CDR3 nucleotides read TGTGCCAGCAGCCAAGCAATTAGCGGGGGGGAAAACATTCAGTACTTC. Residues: CASSQAISGGENIQYF.

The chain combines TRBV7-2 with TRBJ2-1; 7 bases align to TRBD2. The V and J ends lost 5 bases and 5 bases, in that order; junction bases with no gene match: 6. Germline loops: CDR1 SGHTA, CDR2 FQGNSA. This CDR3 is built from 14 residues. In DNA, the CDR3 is TGTGCCAGCAGCCCACGGACTAGGAACAATGAGCAGTTCTTC. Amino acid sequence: CASSPRTRNNEQFF.

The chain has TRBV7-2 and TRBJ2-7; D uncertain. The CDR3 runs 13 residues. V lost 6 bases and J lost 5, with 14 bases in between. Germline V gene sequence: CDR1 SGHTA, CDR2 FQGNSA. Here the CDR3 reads CASREPGNDEQYF. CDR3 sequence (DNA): TGTGCCAGCAGGGAGCCTGGCAACGACGAGCAGTACTTC.

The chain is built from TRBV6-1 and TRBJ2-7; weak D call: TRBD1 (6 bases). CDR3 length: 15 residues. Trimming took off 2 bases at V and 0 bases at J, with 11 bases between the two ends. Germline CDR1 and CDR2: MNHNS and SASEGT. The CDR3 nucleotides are TGTGCCAGCAGTGAACCAGGGACAAGCTCCTACGAGCAGTACTTC. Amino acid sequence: CASSEPGTSSYEQYF.

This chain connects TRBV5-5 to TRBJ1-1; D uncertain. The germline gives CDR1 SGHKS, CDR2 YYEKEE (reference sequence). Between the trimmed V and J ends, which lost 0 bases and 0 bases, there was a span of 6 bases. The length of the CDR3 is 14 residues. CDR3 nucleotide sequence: TGTGCCAGCAGCTTGGGACACATGAACACTGAAGCTTTCTTT. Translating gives CASSLGHMNTEAFF.

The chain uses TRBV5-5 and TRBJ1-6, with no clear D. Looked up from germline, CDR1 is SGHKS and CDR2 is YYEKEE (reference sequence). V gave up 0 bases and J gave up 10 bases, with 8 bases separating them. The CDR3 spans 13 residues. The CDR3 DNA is TGTGCCAGCAGCTTGGCCGGCGACTCACCCCTCCACTTT. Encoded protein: CASSLAGDSPLHF.

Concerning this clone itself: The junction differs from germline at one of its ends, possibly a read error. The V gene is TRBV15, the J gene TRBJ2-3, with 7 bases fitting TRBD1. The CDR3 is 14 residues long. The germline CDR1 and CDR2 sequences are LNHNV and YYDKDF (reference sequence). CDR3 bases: TGTGCCACCAGTAGAGACAGGGCCACCTATACGCAGTATTTT. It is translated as CATSRDRATYTQYF.

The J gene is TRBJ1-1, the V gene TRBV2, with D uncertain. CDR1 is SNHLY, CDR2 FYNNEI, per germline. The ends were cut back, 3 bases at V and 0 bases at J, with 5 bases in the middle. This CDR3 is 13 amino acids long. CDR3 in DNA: TGTGCCAGCAGTGATGGTCTGAACACTGAAGCTTTCTTT. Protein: CASSDGLNTEAFF.

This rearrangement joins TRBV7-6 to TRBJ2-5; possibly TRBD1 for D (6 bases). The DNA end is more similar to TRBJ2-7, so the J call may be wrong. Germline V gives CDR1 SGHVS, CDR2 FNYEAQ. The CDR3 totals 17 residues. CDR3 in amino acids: CASSGPPSLGQSYEQYF. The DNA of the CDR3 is TGTGCCAGCAGCGGGCCGCCGTCGCTCGGACAGTCCTACGAGCAGTACTTC.